One sample yielded the 7 T cell receptor beta chains listed below, sequenced in a study of blood T cell repertoires in COVID-19. Sequenced by immunoSEQ multiplex PCR; TCRdb stores in-frame clones only, minus some. The table shows roughly 84,000 clones, with approximately 80% occurring only once. The specimen sequenced was peripheral blood. The source of these receptors is a man older than 75 with active or convalescent COVID-19.

The V and J genes are TRBV14 and TRBJ2-5; TRBD1 aligns across 9 bases. This CDR3 has 16 amino acids. The germline V gene has CDR1 SGHDN and CDR2 FVKESK. The J segment lost 5 bases and the V segment lost 4 bases, leaving 11 bases of the junction unmatched. Written as DNA, the CDR3 is TGTGCCAGCAGCCCCCCGGGACAGGGTTTTGCGGAGACCCAGTACTTC. Amino acids: CASSPPGQGFAETQYF.

The genes are TRBV5-1 and TRBJ2-3, with 8 bases fitting TRBD2. Germline trimming cut 2 bases from V and 2 bases from J; bases unmatched to any gene: 7. CDR3 length: 16 residues. Germline V gene data show CDR1 as SGHRS and CDR2 as YFSETQ. CDR3 DNA: TGCGCCAGCAGCTTCGACGGGGGGGAGATCACAGATACGCAGTATTTT. This encodes CASSFDGGEITDTQYF.

The V call is TRBV2, the J call TRBJ1-2, with 9 bases fitting TRBD1. V gave up 6 bases and J gave up 8 bases; unmatched junction bases: 10. The CDR3 is made up of 14 amino acids. Germline V gene data show CDR1 as SNHLY and CDR2 as FYNNEI. The CDR3 bases are TGTGCCAGCAGAACCGGGACAGGGTCGCCCGGCTACACCTTC. This codes for CASRTGTGSPGYTF.

This clone was found many times. The V call is TRBV19, the J call TRBJ1-2; D possibly corresponds to TRBD1 (5 bases). V was cut by 8 bases and J by 8 bases, with 18 bases left in between. Germline V lookup: CDR1 LNHDA, CDR2 SQIVND (reference sequence). The CDR3 totals 13 residues. The CDR3 loop reads CASRRVPSGGYTF. DNA for the CDR3: TGTGCCAGTCGCAGGGTGCCCTCAGGGGGCTACACCTTC.

The CDR3 DNA sequence: TGTGCCAGCAGTGCGACAGGCTCCACCGGGGAGCTGTTTTTT. Its protein is CASSATGSTGELFF. This chain uses TRBV6-4 with TRBJ2-2; possible D gene TRBD1, 6 bases. The CDR3 covers 14 residues. CDR1 and CDR2 from the germline V gene are MRHNA and SNTAGT. V was shortened by 4 bases and J by 4 bases, with 10 bases between the two germline ends.

Comment on this clone: This sample includes further DNA sequences coding for the same CDR3. The gene calls are TRBV12-5 and TRBJ2-3; D ambiguous. The V end was cut by 2 bases, the J end by 6 bases, with 6 bases between. Germline CDR1 LGHNT, CDR2 FRNRAP. The CDR3 is made up of 12 amino acids. The CDR3 DNA sequence: TGTGCTAGTGGTTTGTTAGCTGATACGCAGTATTTT. Translating it yields CASGLLADTQYF.

The genes are TRBV11-2 and TRBJ2-7; 8 bases fit TRBD1. Germline V gene sequence: CDR1 SGHAT, CDR2 FQNNGV. V lost 5 bases to trimming and J lost 3 bases; unmatched junction nucleotides: 3. The CDR3 extends over 13 amino acids. The CDR3 DNA follows: TGTGCCAGCAGCAAGGACAGGGACTACGAGCAGTACGTC. It codes for CASSKDRDYEQYV.